This TCR beta chain was identified during a study of identical twins. TCRdb ran MiXCR on the 5' RACE reads and lists one entry per CDR3 protein. The repertoire holds some 1,700,000 distinct CDR3 sequences, 32% seen once, with 0.25% to 0.3% in the top ten. The CDR3 is 13 residues long. Trimming pared 4 bases from V and 8 bases from J, leaving 13 bases between. Germline V gene data show CDR1 as SGHNT and CDR2 as YYREEE (reference sequence). This clonotype was seen only a few times. The receptor was isolated from a newborn girl in good health. This sequence joins TRBV5-4 and TRBJ2-1; TRBD2 is a possible D gene (6 bases). The sample comprised cord blood. The CDR3 loop reads CASSPLGGDEQFF. CDR3 DNA sequence: TGTGCCAGCAGCCCCCTCGGCGGGGATGAGCAGTTCTTC.